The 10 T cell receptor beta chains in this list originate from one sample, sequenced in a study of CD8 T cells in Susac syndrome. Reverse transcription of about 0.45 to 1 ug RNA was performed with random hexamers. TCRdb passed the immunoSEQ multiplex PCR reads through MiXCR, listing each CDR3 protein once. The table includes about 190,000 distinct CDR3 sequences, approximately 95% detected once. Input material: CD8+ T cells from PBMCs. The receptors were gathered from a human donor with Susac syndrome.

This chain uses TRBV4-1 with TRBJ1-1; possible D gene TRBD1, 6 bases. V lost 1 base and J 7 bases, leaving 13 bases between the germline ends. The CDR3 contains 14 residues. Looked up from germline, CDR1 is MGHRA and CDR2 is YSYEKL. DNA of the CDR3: TGCGCCAGCAGCCAAGCCCAGGGGCGCGTTGAAGCTTTCTTT. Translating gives CASSQAQGRVEAFF.

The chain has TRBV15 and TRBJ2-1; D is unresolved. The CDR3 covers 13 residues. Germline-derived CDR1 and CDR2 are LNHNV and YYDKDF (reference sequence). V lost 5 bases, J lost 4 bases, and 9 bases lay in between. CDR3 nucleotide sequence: TGTGCCACCAGCGAGCCACAGTACAATGAGCAGTTCTTC. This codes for CATSEPQYNEQFF.

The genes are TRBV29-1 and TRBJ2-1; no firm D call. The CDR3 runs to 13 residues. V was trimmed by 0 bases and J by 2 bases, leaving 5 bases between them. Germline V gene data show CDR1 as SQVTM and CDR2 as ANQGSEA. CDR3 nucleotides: TGCAGCGTTGAAGATCTCGCCTACAATGAGCAGTTCTTC. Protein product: CSVEDLAYNEQFF.

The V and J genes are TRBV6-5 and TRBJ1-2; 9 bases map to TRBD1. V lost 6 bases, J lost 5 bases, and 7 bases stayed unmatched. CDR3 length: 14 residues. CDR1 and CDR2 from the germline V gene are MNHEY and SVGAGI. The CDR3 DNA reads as TGTGCCAGCAGAGGACAGGGGATTGGGTATGGCTACACCTTC. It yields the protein CASRGQGIGYGYTF.

CDR3 region: CASSTRDRDRREKLFF. CDR3 coding DNA: TGCGCCAGCAGCACCCGGGACAGGGACCGGCGGGAAAAACTGTTTTTT. V usage is TRBV4-1 and J usage is TRBJ1-4; 9 bases agree with TRBD1. The CDR3 spans 16 residues. Germline assignment: CDR1 MGHRA and CDR2 YSYEKL. Trimming cost V 5 bases and J 8 bases; bases outside gene matches: 12.

As DNA, the CDR3 is TGCGCCAGCAGCCAAGAGGGGTTTCGGACTAGCGGAACGTACTTC. This translates into CASSQEGFRTSGTYF. The V and J genes are TRBV4-1 and TRBJ2-5; TRBD2 aligns across 10 bases. The CDR3 runs 15 residues. CDR1 and CDR2 (germline): MGHRA, YSYEKL. The trim removed 0 bases at V and 13 bases at J, leaving 11 bases unmatched.

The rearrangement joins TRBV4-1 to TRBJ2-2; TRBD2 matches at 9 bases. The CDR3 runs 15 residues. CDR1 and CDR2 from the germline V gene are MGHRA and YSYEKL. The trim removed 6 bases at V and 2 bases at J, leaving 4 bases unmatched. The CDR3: CASSRGGANTGELFF. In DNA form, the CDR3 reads TGCGCCAGCAGTCGCGGGGGGGCCAACACCGGGGAGCTGTTTTTT.

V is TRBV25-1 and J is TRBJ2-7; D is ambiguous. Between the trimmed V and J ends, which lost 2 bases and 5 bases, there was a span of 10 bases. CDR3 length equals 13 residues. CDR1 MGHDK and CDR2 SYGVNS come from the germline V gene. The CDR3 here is CASSEAWTDEQYF. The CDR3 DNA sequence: TGTGCCAGCAGTGAAGCCTGGACGGACGAGCAGTACTTC.

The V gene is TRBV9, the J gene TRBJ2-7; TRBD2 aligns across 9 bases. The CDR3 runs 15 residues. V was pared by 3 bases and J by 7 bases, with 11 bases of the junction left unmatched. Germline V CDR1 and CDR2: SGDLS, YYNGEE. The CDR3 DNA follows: TGTGCCAGCAGCGCACCCGGGACTAGCATTTTAGAGCAGTACTTC. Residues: CASSAPGTSILEQYF.

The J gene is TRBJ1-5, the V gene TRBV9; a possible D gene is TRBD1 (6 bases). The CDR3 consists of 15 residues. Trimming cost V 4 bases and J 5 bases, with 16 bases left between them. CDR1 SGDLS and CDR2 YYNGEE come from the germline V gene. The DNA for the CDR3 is TGTGCCAGCAGCACCGGGGGGGGCTTGGATCAGCCCCAGCATTTT. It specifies CASSTGGGLDQPQHF.